A single sample is the source of the 27 T cell receptor beta chains below, sequenced in a study of OX40 agonist ivuxolimab in advanced cancers. TCRdb keeps only in-frame clones here, not all; method: immunoSEQ multiplex PCR. Among about 48,000 clones listed, roughly 91% were seen once. This material consisted of CD4+ or CD8+ T cells sorted from blood, taken in a trial of the OX40 agonist ivuxolimab. These receptor sequences come from an adult with an advanced solid tumor such as melanoma, head and neck, liver or kidney cancer.

A single count supports this clone. The V and J genes are TRBV6-5 and TRBJ2-5; D is uncertain. The CDR3 is made up of 11 amino acids. Germline V lookup: CDR1 MNHEY, CDR2 SVGAGI. Deletions cut 8 bases from V and 5 bases from J, with 9 bases between. CDR3 in DNA: TGTGCCAGCCGGTGGGGTGAGACCCAGTACTTC. This gives the protein CASRWGETQYF.

The genes are TRBV11-3 and TRBJ2-2; D assignment may be TRBD1 or TRBD2 (5 bases each). Trimming left V 4 bases short and J 0 bases short, with 6 bases between. This CDR3 contains 14 residues. Germline V CDR1 and CDR2: SGHNT, YENEEA. As DNA, the CDR3 is TGTGCCAGCAGCTCGGGGCCGAACACCGGGGAGCTGTTTTTT. It encodes CASSSGPNTGELFF.

This clone has just one count. The chain joins TRBV2 to TRBJ2-3, with D maybe TRBD2 (5 bases). Germline V gene lookup returns CDR1 SNHLY and CDR2 FYNNEI. V lost 3 bases and J 3 bases, leaving 13 bases between the germline ends. The CDR3 covers 15 residues. The CDR3 coding sequence is TGTGCCAGCAGTGATCGGCGGAGAGGGACAGATACGCAGTATTTT. Residues: CASSDRRRGTDTQYF.

The count of this clone is one. The chain uses TRBV19 and TRBJ2-4; 11 bases match TRBD1. There are 13 residues in the CDR3. Trimming cost V 7 bases and J 5 bases; bases outside gene matches: 1. Germline loops: CDR1 LNHDA, CDR2 SQIVND (reference sequence). CDR3 sequence reads: CASMGQGENIQYF. CDR3 DNA: TGTGCCAGTATGGGACAGGGGGAAAACATTCAGTACTTC.

The chain combines TRBV19 with TRBJ2-6; possible D gene TRBD1, 5 bases. The germline gives CDR1 LNHDA, CDR2 SQIVND (reference sequence). CDR3 length equals 15 residues. Trimming left V 4 bases short and J 3 bases short, with 10 bases between. CDR3 region: CASSTGMGGANVLTF. The DNA for the CDR3 is TGTGCCAGTAGTACAGGGATGGGTGGGGCCAACGTCCTGACTTTC.

The chain has TRBV4-1 and TRBJ2-6; D is perhaps TRBD2 (6 bases). The CDR3 consists of 20 residues. The ends were cut back, 0 bases at V and 0 bases at J, with 18 bases in the middle. CDR1 is MGHRA and CDR2 is YSYEKL in the germline V gene. For the CDR3, the DNA is TGCGCCAGCAGCCAAGAGCGGGTTGGAGGGATCGACTCTGGGGCCAACGTCCTGACTTTC. It specifies CASSQERVGGIDSGANVLTF.

The chain couples TRBV9 to TRBJ2-7; no clear D gene. Trimming took 3 bases from V and 6 from J, leaving 19 bases between them. Germline CDR1 SGDLS, CDR2 YYNGEE. The CDR3 spans 15 residues. Here the CDR3 DNA reads TGTGCCAGCAGCGCATTCGGAGAACCGACGGGCGAGCAGTACTTC. As protein: CASSAFGEPTGEQYF.

The chain is built from TRBV6-5 and TRBJ2-5, with 7 bases lining up with TRBD2. The CDR3 sequence is 15 residues long. Trimming took 7 bases from V and 5 from J; bases not matched to a gene: 13. Germline V gene data show CDR1 as MNHEY and CDR2 as SVGAGI. Here the CDR3 DNA reads TGTGCCAGCACCCTCGGTGGGGGGGAGGGCGAGACCCAGTACTTC. Translation gives CASTLGGGEGETQYF.

This clone was observed a few times. The J gene is TRBJ1-5, the V gene TRBV27, with D unclear. V was clipped by 3 bases and J by 3 bases, with 3 bases between them. This CDR3 comprises 12 residues. Germline V gene data show CDR1 as MNHEY and CDR2 as SMNVEV (reference sequence). Here the CDR3 DNA reads TGTGCCAGCAGTTTCCTCAATCAGCCCCAGCATTTT. Its translation: CASSFLNQPQHF.

The chain combines TRBV16 with TRBJ2-1, with D uncertain. Trimming left V 3 bases short and J 4 bases short, with 7 bases between. Germline CDR1 is KGHSY and CDR2 is FQNENV. The CDR3 extends over 13 amino acids. CDR3 DNA: TGTGCCAGCAGCCACAAGCCTTACAATGAGCAGTTCTTC. This codes for CASSHKPYNEQFF.

This clone was counted between two and nine times. This chain uses TRBV29-1 with TRBJ2-1; D uncertain. The length of the CDR3 is 14 residues. The germline V gene encodes CDR1 SQVTM and CDR2 ANQGSEA. V dropped 1 base and J dropped 1 base, with 8 bases sitting between them. The CDR3, as DNA: TGCAGCGTTGAAGGGGCTCGGTCCTACAATGAGCAGTTCTTC. Translating gives CSVEGARSYNEQFF.

Worth noting for this clone: Other nucleotide sequences in the sample specify the same CDR3. The rearrangement joins TRBV7-7 to TRBJ2-7; 7 bases fit TRBD1. The junction had 2 bases not matched to a gene; V was cut back by 1 base and J by 2 bases. This CDR3 is built from 14 residues. Germline V gene data show CDR1 as SSHAT and CDR2 as FNYEAQ (reference sequence). The CDR3 sequence is CASSLGQGAYEQYF. For the CDR3, the DNA is TGTGCCAGCAGCTTAGGACAGGGAGCCTACGAGCAGTACTTC. Looking up the rest from reference TRBV7-7 and TRBJ2-7 gives the full variable domain: GAGVSQSPRYKVTKRGQDVTLRCDPISSHATLYWYQQALGQGPEFLTYFNYEAQPDKSGLPSDRFSAERPEGSISTLTIQRTEQRDSAMYRCASSLGQGAYEQYFGPGTRLTVT.

The chain combines TRBV5-6 with TRBJ2-7; 10 bases match TRBD2. V trimming: 0 bases; J trimming: 2 bases; junction bases outside the gene matches: 2. There are 15 residues in the CDR3. Germline loops: CDR1 SGHDT, CDR2 YYEEEE. The CDR3 DNA reads TGTGCCAGCAGCTTGGTTCTAGCGGGGGCCTACGAGCAGTACTTC. This encodes CASSLVLAGAYEQYF.

This clone appeared a few times. The rearrangement uses TRBV27 and TRBJ2-1; 9 bases map to TRBD2. V dropped 5 bases and J dropped 8; count of bases not matched to a gene: 1. This CDR3 region has 12 residues. From germline, CDR1 is MNHEY and CDR2 SMNVEV (reference sequence). Here the CDR3 DNA reads TGTGCCAGCAGTGGCGGGGGGGATGAGCAGTTCTTC. It codes for CASSGGGDEQFF.

This clone was seen once. The chain employs TRBV27 and TRBJ2-5; 8 nucleotides agree with TRBD1. V shed 5 bases, J shed 2 bases, and the junction held 16 bases outside the gene matches. The V gene's germline CDR1 is MNHEY and CDR2 SMNVEV (reference sequence). The CDR3 contains 18 residues. As DNA, the CDR3 is TGTGCCAGCAGTCCCCAGGGGGTACTCGACAGGGGACAAGAGACCCAGTACTTC. Its protein product is CASSPQGVLDRGQETQYF.

This clone was picked up a small number of times. The chain links TRBV5-1 to TRBJ2-5; 9 nucleotides match TRBD2. Germline values: CDR1 SGHRS, CDR2 YFSETQ. The V segment lost 3 bases and the J segment 0 bases; nucleotides outside the gene matches: 6. The CDR3 has 16 residues. The DNA for the CDR3 is TGCGCCAGCAGCTCCTCTAGCGGGGTGTACCAAGAGACCCAGTACTTC. Translating gives CASSSSSGVYQETQYF.

This chain joins TRBV11-2 and TRBJ2-1; 12 bases line up with TRBD2. The CDR3 totals 16 residues. Germline V gene sequence: CDR1 SGHAT, CDR2 FQNNGV. V lost 6 bases to trimming and J lost 8 bases; unmatched junction nucleotides: 11. As DNA, the CDR3 is TGTGCCAGCAGTCCCAGACTAGCGGGAGCATTGGATGAGCAGTTCTTC. Protein sequence: CASSPRLAGALDEQFF.

CDR3 sequence (DNA): TGTGCCAGTATAGCGGGGGGCTCCTACAATGAGCAGTTCTTC. It codes for CASIAGGSYNEQFF. The rearrangement uses TRBV7-9 and TRBJ2-1; TRBD2 matches 10 bases. The CDR3 is made up of 14 amino acids. Germline trimming cut 9 bases from V and 0 bases from J; bases unmatched to any gene: 2. CDR1 SEHNR and CDR2 FQNEAQ come from the germline V gene (reference sequence).

This chain connects TRBV11-2 to TRBJ2-2, with 10 bases identical to TRBD2. The V segment lost 5 bases and the J segment 7 bases; nucleotides outside the gene matches: 7. CDR3 length equals 15 residues. Germline values: CDR1 SGHAT, CDR2 FQNNGV. Here the CDR3 DNA reads TGTGCCAGCAGCCGGAGCGGGGGGGTGGACGGGGAGCTGTTTTTT. Translated: CASSRSGGVDGELFF.

This clone was found once. This chain uses TRBV6-1 with TRBJ1-1; 8 nucleotides line up with TRBD1. Germline trimming cut 2 bases from V and 2 bases from J; bases unmatched to any gene: 4. This CDR3 has 15 residues. Germline lookup yields CDR1 MNHNS and CDR2 SASEGT. The CDR3 DNA reads TGTGCCAGCAGTGAATACAGGGGGAGAAACACTGAAGCTTTCTTT. This encodes CASSEYRGRNTEAFF.

The chain joins TRBV6-1 to TRBJ2-3, with TRBD1 identical over 7 bases. After removal of 0 bases from V and 0 bases from J, the junction contained 0 bases not matched to a gene. Germline V gene data show CDR1 as MNHNS and CDR2 as SASEGT. The CDR3 consists of 15 residues. The CDR3 nucleotides are TGTGCCAGCAGTGAAGCCAGGGGGAGCACAGATACGCAGTATTTT. This sequence encodes CASSEARGSTDTQYF.

The CDR3 loop is CASSPRTSGKIYEQYF. DNA of the CDR3: TGTGCCAGCAGCCCTAGGACTAGCGGAAAAATATACGAGCAGTACTTC. The J gene is TRBJ2-7, the V gene TRBV9; TRBD2 matches 10 bases. The CDR3 is 16 amino acids. Germline loops: CDR1 SGDLS, CDR2 YYNGEE. Trimming cost V 4 bases and J 4 bases; bases outside gene matches: 11.

The chain carries TRBV4-1 and TRBJ2-7; 10 nucleotides agree with TRBD2. V shed 2 bases, J shed 2 bases, and the junction held 3 bases outside the gene matches. The CDR3 sequence is 15 residues long. Germline values: CDR1 MGHRA, CDR2 YSYEKL. CDR3 sequence (DNA): TGCGCCAGCAGCCAAATAGCGGGGGGTCCCTACGAGCAGTACTTC. Amino acid sequence: CASSQIAGGPYEQYF.

This clone was counted a single time. This rearrangement joins TRBV7-9 to TRBJ2-7, with D possibly being TRBD2 (6 bases). Germline CDR1 SEHNR, CDR2 FQNEAQ (reference sequence). This CDR3 spans 15 amino acids. V lost 9 bases and J 0 bases, leaving 18 bases between the germline ends. CDR3 sequence (DNA): TGTGCCAGTAAATGGTCGGACGGGGGCTCCTACGAGCAGTACTTC. Residues: CASKWSDGGSYEQYF.

In regard to this clone: Other DNA sequences within the sample encode an identical CDR3. The chain is built from TRBV7-9 and TRBJ1-1; 7 positions match TRBD1. This CDR3 is built from 12 residues. V lost 5 bases, J lost 5 bases, and 2 bases stayed unmatched. CDR1 is SEHNR and CDR2 is FQNEAQ in the germline V gene (reference sequence). CDR3: CASSPGGTEAFF. The CDR3 DNA follows: TGTGCCAGCAGCCCAGGGGGAACTGAAGCTTTCTTT.

This clone showed up just a few times. V is TRBV10-3 and J is TRBJ1-1, with D maybe TRBD1 (5 bases). Germline V gene data show CDR1 as ENHRY and CDR2 as SYGVKD. Between the trimmed V and J ends, which lost 4 bases and 6 bases, there was a span of 12 bases. The CDR3 length is 13 residues. The CDR3 DNA follows: TGTGCCATCAGTGTTGGGGGTTTCGCTGAAGCTTTCTTT. It encodes CAISVGGFAEAFF.

This clone has just a few counts. CDR3 DNA sequence: TGTGCCAGCAGCGCGACAGTCGGCAATCAGCCCCAGCATTTT. It yields the protein CASSATVGNQPQHF. The chain couples TRBV6-5 to TRBJ1-5, with TRBD1 as a possible D gene (5 bases). There are 14 residues in the CDR3. Deletions cut 6 bases from V and 2 bases from J, with 11 bases between. Germline CDR1 is MNHEY and CDR2 is SVGAGI.